This T cell receptor (beta chain) was sequenced in a study of blood T cells in healthy people across ages. A second PCR, run for about 7 to 12 cycles, used a sample-barcoded 5' primer plus a J-beta primer mix. In TCRdb, the 5' RACE reads were re-called with MiXCR into one record per CDR3 protein. The sample contains 600,000 to 900,000 distinct CDR3 sequences, 20% to 30% of which appear only once. The germline gives CDR1 SGDLS, CDR2 YYNGEE. The CDR3 contains 14 residues. V was trimmed by 2 bases and J by 3 bases, leaving 12 bases between them. These data were also filed under a second study, of T cells of mothers and their children. That investigation notes: Related mother-child pairs shared slightly more overlap than unrelated pairs, but the difference was non-significant. Clones that were microchimeric and persistent were not detected among T cells.

J is TRBJ2-7 and V is TRBV9; perhaps TRBD1 as D (6 bases). The receptor comes from a boy aged 5 to 17 in good health. Sequenced input: blood. The DNA of the CDR3 is TGTGCCAGCAGCGTCGGGACACAAAACTACGAGCAGTACTTC. Protein product: CASSVGTQNYEQYF. Full variable domain (remainder filled in from reference TRBV9 and TRBJ2-7): DSGVTQTPKHLITATGQRVTLRCSPRSGDLSVYWYQQSLDQGLQFLIQYYNGEERAKGNILERFSAQQFPDLHSELNLSSLELGDSALYFCASSVGTQNYEQYFGPGTRLTVT.